One sample yielded the 3 T cell receptor beta chains listed below, sequenced in a study of T-cell memory formation after mild COVID-19. TCRdb reprocessed the 5' RACE reads via MiXCR and lists one record per CDR3 protein. The sample has about 430,000 distinct CDR3 sequences, 20% to 25% seen once. The specimen sequenced was PBMCs or a T cell subset sorted from them (not recorded which). All receptors come from an adult woman who had mild COVID-19 (a few samples of this study predate the infection). Cell type and time point are not known.

V usage is TRBV27 and J usage is TRBJ1-2, with 7 bases aligning to TRBD1. The CDR3 has 15 residues. Germline assignment: CDR1 MNHEY and CDR2 SMNVEV (reference sequence). Losses at the gene ends were 0 bases for V and 4 bases for J; bases not matched to a gene: 5. The CDR3 sequence is CASSLSMTGTYGYTF. The DNA of the CDR3 is TGTGCCAGCAGTTTATCGATGACAGGGACCTATGGCTACACCTTC.

This clonotype occurred a few times. For the CDR3, the DNA is TGTGCCAGTATCGGCCGAGCGGGAGGTACCGGGGAGCTGTTTTTT. This encodes CASIGRAGGTGELFF. The chain combines TRBV19 with TRBJ2-2; TRBD2 matches at 9 bases. The CDR3 covers 15 residues. V lost 7 bases and J lost 5; bases outside the gene matches: 8. Germline CDR1 reads LNHDA; CDR2 reads SQIVND (reference sequence). Full variable domain (rest looked up from reference TRBV19 and TRBJ2-2): DGGITQSPKYLFRKEGQNVTLSCEQNLNHDAMYWYRQDPGQGLRLIYYSQIVNDFQKGDIAEGYSVSREKKESFPLTVTSAQKNPTAFYLCASIGRAGGTGELFFGEGSRLTVL.

The chain is built from TRBV4-1 and TRBJ2-2; D gene ambiguous. The CDR3 is made up of 15 amino acids. The germline gives CDR1 MGHRA, CDR2 YSYEKL. V lost 2 bases and J lost 3, with 10 bases in between. Here the CDR3 reads CASSQTILDTGELFF. In DNA, the CDR3 is TGCGCCAGCAGCCAAACTATACTTGACACCGGGGAGCTGTTTTTT.